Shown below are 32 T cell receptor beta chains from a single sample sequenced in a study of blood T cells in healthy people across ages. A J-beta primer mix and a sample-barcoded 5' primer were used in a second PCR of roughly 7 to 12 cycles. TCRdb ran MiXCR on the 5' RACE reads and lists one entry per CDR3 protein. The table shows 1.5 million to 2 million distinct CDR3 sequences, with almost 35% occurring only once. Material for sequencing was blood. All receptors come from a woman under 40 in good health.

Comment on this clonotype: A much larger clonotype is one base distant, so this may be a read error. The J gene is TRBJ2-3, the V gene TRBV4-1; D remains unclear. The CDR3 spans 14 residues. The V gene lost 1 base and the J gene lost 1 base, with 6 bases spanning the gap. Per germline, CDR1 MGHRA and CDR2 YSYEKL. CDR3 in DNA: TGCGCCAGCAGCCAAGGACTGTGCACAGATACGCAGTATTTT. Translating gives CASSQGLCTDTQYF.

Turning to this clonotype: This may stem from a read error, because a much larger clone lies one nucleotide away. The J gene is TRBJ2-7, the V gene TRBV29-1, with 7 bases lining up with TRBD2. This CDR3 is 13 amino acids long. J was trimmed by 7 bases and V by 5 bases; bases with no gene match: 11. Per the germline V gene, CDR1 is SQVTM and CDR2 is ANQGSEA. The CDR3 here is CSVIREAGWEQYF. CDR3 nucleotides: TGCAGCGTTATCCGGGAGGCCGGTTGGGAGCAGTACTTC.

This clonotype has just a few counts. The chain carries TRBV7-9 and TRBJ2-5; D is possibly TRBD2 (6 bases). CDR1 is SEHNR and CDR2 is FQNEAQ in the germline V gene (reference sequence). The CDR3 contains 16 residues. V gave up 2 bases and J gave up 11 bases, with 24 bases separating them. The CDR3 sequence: CASSLSGLTIYNEQYF. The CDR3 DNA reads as TGTGCCAGCAGCTTATCGGGACTTACTATCTACAATGAGCAGTACTTC.

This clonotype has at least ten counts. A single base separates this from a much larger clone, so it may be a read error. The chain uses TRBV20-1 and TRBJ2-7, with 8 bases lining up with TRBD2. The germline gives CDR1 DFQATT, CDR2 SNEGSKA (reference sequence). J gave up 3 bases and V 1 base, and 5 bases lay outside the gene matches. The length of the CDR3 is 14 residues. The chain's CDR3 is CSARGSGKRYEQYF. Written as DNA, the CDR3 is TGCAGTGCTAGAGGTAGCGGGAAGCGCTACGAGCAGTACTTC.

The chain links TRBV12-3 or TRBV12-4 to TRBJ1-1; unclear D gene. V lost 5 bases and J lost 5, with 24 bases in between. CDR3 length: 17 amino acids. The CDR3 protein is CASSAPRATSGFTEAFF. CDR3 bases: TGTGCCAGCAGTGCCCCTAGGGCCACCAGCGGTTTTACTGAAGCTTTCTTT.

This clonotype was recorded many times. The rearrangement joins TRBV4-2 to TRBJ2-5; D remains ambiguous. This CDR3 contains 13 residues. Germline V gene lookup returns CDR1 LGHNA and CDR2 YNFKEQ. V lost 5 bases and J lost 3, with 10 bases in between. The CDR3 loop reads CASSSFGEETQYF. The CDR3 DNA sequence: TGTGCCAGCAGCTCCTTTGGGGAAGAGACCCAGTACTTC.

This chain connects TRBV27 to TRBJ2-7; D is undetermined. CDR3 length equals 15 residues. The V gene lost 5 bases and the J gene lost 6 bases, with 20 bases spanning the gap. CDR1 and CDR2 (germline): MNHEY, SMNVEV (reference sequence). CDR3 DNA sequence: TGTGCCAGCAGTCCCGGCTCGCACCCTCCGGGCGAGCAGTACTTC. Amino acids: CASSPGSHPPGEQYF.

The DNA of the CDR3 is TGTGCCAGCAGCCTCCCCCGGGACGGGCAAGAGACCCAGTACTTC. Protein product: CASSLPRDGQETQYF. V usage is TRBV9 and J usage is TRBJ2-5; tentatively, D is TRBD1 or TRBD2 (5 bases each). V lost 4 bases, J lost 2 bases, and 15 bases lay in between. Germline-derived CDR1 and CDR2 are SGDLS and YYNGEE. The CDR3 has 15 amino acids.

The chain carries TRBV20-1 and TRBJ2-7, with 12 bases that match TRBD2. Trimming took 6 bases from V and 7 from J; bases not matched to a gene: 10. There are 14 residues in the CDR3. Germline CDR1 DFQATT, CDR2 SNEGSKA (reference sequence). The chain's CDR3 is CSALGGTSGREQYF. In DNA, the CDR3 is TGCAGTGCCCTTGGGGGTACTAGCGGGAGGGAGCAGTACTTC.

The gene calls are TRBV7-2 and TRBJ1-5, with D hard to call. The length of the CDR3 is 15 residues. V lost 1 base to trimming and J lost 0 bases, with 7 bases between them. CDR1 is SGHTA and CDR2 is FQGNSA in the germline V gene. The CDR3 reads CASSLVWLSNQPQHF. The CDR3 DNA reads TGTGCCAGCAGCTTAGTATGGCTTAGCAATCAGCCCCAGCATTTT.

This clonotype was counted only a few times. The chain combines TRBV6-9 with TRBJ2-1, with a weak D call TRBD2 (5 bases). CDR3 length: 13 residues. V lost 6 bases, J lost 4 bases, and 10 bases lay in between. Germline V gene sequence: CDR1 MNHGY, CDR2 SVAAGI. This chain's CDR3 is CASSMGVYNEQFF. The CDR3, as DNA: TGTGCCAGCAGCATGGGAGTGTACAATGAGCAGTTCTTC.

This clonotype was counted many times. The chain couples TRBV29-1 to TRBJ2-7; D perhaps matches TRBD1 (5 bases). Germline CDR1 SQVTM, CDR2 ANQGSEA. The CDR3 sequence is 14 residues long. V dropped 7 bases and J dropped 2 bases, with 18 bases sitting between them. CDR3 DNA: TGCAGCGCCCTAGGAGTAGGACATCCCTACGAGCAGTACTTC. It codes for CSALGVGHPYEQYF.

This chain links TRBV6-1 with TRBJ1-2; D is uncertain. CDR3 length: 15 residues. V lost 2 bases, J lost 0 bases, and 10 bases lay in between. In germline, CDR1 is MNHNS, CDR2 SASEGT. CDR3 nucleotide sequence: TGTGCCAGCAGTGAATCCTACAGCGCTAACTATGGCTACACCTTC. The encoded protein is CASSESYSANYGYTF.

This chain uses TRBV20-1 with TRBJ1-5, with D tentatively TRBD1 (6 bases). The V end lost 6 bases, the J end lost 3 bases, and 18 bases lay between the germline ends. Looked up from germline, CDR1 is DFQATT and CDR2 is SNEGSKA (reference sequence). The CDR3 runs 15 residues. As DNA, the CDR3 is TGCAGTGCAGGGGGGAGAACCACCTTCAATCAGCCCCAGCATTTT. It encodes CSAGGRTTFNQPQHF.

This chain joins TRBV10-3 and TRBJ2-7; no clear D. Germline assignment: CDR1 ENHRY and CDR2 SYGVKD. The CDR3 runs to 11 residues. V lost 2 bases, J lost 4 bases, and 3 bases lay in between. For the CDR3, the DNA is TGTGCCATCAGTGAGGAGTACGAGCAGTACTTC. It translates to CAISEEYEQYF.

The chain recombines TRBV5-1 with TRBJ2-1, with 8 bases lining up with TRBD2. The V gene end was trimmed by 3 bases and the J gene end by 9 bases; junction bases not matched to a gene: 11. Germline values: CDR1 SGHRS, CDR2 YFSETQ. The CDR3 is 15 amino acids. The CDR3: CASSSGLEGVGEQFF. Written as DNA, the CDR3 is TGCGCCAGCAGCTCGGGACTAGAAGGGGTTGGTGAGCAGTTCTTC.

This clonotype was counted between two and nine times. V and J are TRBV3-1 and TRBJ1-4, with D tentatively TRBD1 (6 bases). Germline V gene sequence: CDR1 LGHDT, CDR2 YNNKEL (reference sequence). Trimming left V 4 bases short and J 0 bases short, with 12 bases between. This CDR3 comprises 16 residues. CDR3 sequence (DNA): TGTGCCAGCAGCCGTCTACGGACAGCAACTAATGAAAAACTGTTTTTT. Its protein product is CASSRLRTATNEKLFF.

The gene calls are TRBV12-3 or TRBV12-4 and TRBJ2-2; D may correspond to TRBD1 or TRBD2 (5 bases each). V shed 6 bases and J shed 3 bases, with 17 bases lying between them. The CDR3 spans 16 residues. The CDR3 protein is CASRGRDGYYTGELFF. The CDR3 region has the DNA TGTGCCAGCAGGGGTAGGGACGGATATTACACCGGGGAGCTGTTTTTT.

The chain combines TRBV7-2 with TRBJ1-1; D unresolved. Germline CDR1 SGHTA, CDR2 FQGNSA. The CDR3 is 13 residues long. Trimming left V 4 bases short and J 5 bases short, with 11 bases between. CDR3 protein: CASSSGLGTEAFF. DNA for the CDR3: TGTGCCAGCAGCTCCGGGCTGGGAACTGAAGCTTTCTTT.

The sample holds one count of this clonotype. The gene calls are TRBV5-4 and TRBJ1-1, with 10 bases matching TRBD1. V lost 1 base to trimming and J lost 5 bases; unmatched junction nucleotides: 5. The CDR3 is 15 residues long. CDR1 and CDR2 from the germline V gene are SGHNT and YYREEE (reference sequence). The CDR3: CASSLLDRGVTEAFF. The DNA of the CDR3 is TGTGCCAGCAGCTTGCTGGACAGGGGGGTGACTGAAGCTTTCTTT.

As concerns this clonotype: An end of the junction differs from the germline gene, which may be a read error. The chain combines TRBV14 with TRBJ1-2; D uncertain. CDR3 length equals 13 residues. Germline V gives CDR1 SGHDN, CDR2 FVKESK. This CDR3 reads CASSLTDEGGYTF. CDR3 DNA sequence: TGTGCCAGTAGCCTGACCGATGAAGGGGGCTACACCTTC. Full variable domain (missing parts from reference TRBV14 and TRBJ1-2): EAGVTQFPSHSVIEKGQTVTLRCDPISGHDNLYWYRRVMGKEIKFLLHFVKESKQDESGMPNNRFLAERTGGTYSTLKVQPAELEDSGVYFCASSLTDEGGYTFGSGTRLTVV.

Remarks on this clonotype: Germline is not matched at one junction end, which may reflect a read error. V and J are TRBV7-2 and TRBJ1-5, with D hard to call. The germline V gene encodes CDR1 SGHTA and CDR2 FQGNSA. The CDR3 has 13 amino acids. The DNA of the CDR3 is TGTGCCAGCAGCCCATCTAGCAATCGGCCCCAGCATTTT. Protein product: CASSPSSNRPQHF.

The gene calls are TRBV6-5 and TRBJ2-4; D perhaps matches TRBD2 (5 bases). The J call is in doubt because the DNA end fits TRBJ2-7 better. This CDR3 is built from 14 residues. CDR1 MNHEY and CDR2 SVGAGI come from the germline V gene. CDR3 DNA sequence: TGTGCCAGCAGTTATGAGGGAGTTCCCTACGAGCAGTACTTC. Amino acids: CASSYEGVPYEQYF.

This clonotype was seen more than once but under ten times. CDR3 in DNA: TGTGCCAGCAGTGATTTTCTGGACAGGGTAAATCAGCCCCAGCATTTT. This sequence encodes CASSDFLDRVNQPQHF. The chain links TRBV2 to TRBJ1-5; TRBD1 agrees at 8 bases. The CDR3 runs 16 residues. Trimming at V came to 3 bases and at J to 4 bases, leaving 8 bases not matched to a gene. Germline assignment: CDR1 SNHLY and CDR2 FYNNEI.

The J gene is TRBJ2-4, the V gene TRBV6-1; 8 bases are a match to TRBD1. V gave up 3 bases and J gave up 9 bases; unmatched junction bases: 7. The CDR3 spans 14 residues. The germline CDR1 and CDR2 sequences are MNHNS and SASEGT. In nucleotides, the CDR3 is TGTGCCAGCAGTGATCGGACAGGGCCGGGCATTCAGTACTTC. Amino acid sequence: CASSDRTGPGIQYF.

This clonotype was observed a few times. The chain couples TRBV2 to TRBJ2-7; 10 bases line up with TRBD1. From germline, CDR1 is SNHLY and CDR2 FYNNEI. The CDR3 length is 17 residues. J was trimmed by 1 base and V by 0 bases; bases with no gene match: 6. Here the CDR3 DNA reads TGTGCCAGCAGTGAAGCGCTAATGGGACAGGGGTCCTACGAGCAGTACTTC. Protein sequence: CASSEALMGQGSYEQYF. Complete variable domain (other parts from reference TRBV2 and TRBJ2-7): EPEVTQTPSHQVTQMGQEVILRCVPISNHLYFYWYRQILGQKVEFLVSFYNNEISEKSEIFDDQFSVERPDGSNFTLKIRSTKLEDSAMYFCASSEALMGQGSYEQYFGPGTRLTVT.

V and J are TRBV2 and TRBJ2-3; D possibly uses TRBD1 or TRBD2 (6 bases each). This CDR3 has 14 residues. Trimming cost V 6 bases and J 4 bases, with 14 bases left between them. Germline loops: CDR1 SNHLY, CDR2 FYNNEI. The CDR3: CASSRLRGADTQYF. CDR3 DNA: TGTGCCAGCAGCAGACTGAGGGGGGCAGATACGCAGTATTTT.

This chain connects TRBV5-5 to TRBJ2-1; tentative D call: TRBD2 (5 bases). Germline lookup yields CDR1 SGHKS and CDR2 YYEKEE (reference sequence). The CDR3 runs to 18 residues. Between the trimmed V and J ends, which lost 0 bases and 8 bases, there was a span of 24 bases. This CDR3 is CASSLVDFGRGTLHEQFF. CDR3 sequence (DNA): TGTGCCAGCAGCTTGGTAGACTTCGGCCGGGGTACGTTACATGAGCAGTTCTTC.

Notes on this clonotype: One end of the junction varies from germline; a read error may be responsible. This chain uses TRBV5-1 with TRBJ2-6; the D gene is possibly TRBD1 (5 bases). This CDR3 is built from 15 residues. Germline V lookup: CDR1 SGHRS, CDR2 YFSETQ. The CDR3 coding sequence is TGCGCCAGCAGCTTGGGCAGGGCTGGGGCCGACGTCCTGACTTTC. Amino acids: CASSLGRAGADVLTF.

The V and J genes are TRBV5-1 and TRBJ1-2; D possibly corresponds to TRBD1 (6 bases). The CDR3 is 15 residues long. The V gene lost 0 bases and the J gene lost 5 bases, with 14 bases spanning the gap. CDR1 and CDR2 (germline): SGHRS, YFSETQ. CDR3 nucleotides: TGCGCCAGCAGCTTGGCCACAGGGCGAGCTTATGGCTACACCTTC. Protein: CASSLATGRAYGYTF.

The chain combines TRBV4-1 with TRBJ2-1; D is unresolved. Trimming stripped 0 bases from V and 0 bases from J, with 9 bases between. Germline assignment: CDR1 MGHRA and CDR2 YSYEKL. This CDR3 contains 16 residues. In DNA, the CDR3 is TGCGCCAGCAGCCAAGATCAGGCAGTCTCCTACAATGAGCAGTTCTTC. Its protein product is CASSQDQAVSYNEQFF.

Here the CDR3 reads CASSYSTSGGPHNEQFF. The CDR3, as DNA: TGTGCCAGCAGTTACTCGACTAGCGGAGGCCCCCACAATGAGCAGTTCTTC. The J gene is TRBJ2-1, the V gene TRBV6-6; 9 bases align to TRBD2. V shed 0 bases and J 5 bases; nucleotides not matched to a gene: 8. The CDR3 spans 17 residues. The V gene's germline CDR1 is MNHNY and CDR2 SVGAGI (reference sequence).